A selection of T cell receptor beta chains follows, all from one sample in a study of blood T cell repertoires in COVID-19. The table came from immunoSEQ multiplex PCR; TCRdb's copy has only in-frame clones and leaves some out. The sample includes approximately 20,000 clones, roughly 84% seen only once; the top ten take about half. What was sequenced was peripheral blood. These receptors came from an older man with acute or convalescent COVID-19. The conserved cysteine and the conserved F or W are not part of the CDR3 here. Size is omitted from some rows. Given values are once, few, many or a class for expanded clones.

V: TRBV7-8
size: .
J: TRBJ1-5
CDR3: ASSLSRTQSNQPQH

V: TRBV19
size: .
J: TRBJ2-2
CDR3: ASSIQGRPGELF

V: TRBV28
size: .
J: TRBJ2-7
CDR3: ASSLTPGQGYEQY

V: TRBV9
size: .
J: TRBJ2-7
CDR3: ASSVNTHEQY

V: TRBV12-3/TRBV12-4
size: .
J: TRBJ2-7
CDR3: ASRSQEGYEQY

V: TRBV5-1
size: once
J: TRBJ2-7
CDR3: ASSSYDRGSDEQY

V: TRBV24-1
size: .
J: TRBJ1-1
CDR3: ATRGGMNTEAF

V: TRBV4-1
size: .
J: TRBJ1-4
CDR3: ASSQGQNNEKLF

V: TRBV9
size: few
J: TRBJ1-1
CDR3: ASSSPRRTGENTEAF

V: TRBV15
size: .
J: TRBJ1-4
CDR3: ATSRDFQGNEKLF

V: TRBV4-1
size: medium-sized
J: TRBJ1-3
CDR3: ASSQAGASGNTIY

V: TRBV19
size: .
J: TRBJ1-3
CDR3: ASSSDRGSSGNTIY

V: TRBV11-2
size: .
J: TRBJ1-5
CDR3: ASSQGDQPQH

V: TRBV27
size: .
J: TRBJ2-7
CDR3: ASSSRTGFYEQY

V: TRBV6-2/TRBV6-3
size: .
J: TRBJ2-3
CDR3: ASSYRGTSGISTDTQY

V: TRBV28
size: .
J: TRBJ1-3
CDR3: ASRRSSGNTIY

V: TRBV11-3
size: .
J: TRBJ2-5
CDR3: ASSLGVSGGTEETQY

V: TRBV18
size: .
J: TRBJ2-7
CDR3: ASSSQGAYEQY

V: TRBV30
size: few
J: TRBJ1-1
CDR3: AWGPGFTEAF

V: TRBV2
size: .
J: TRBJ1-2
CDR3: ASSPDRNYGYT

V: TRBV19
size: few
J: TRBJ2-3
CDR3: ASSGGLSDTQY

V: TRBV28
size: .
J: TRBJ2-1
CDR3: ASTWGTSGTNEQF

V: TRBV9
size: .
J: TRBJ1-5
CDR3: ASSADIGDNQPQH

V: TRBV11-2
size: .
J: TRBJ1-5
CDR3: ASSSGSNQPQH

V: TRBV7-2
size: .
J: TRBJ2-1
CDR3: ASSPRGQAAWDEQF

V: TRBV10-3
size: .
J: TRBJ1-2
CDR3: AISESQGLSYGYT

V: TRBV6-1
size: .
J: TRBJ2-7
CDR3: ASSETGTLEQY

V: TRBV5-5
size: .
J: TRBJ1-6
CDR3: ASSRDRPASNSPLH

V: TRBV16
size: .
J: TRBJ1-6
CDR3: ASSQFIRVDSPLH

V: TRBV18
size: once
J: TRBJ1-1
CDR3: ASSPFAQGNTEAF

V: TRBV7-2
size: .
J: TRBJ2-1
CDR3: ASRGLAGGDEQF

V: TRBV10-2
size: .
J: TRBJ1-1
CDR3: ASTPGPGTLSTEAF

V: TRBV3-1/TRBV3-2
size: .
J: TRBJ1-2
CDR3: ASSQVVTGEHYGYT

V: TRBV5-4
size: .
J: TRBJ2-1
CDR3: ASSAGGGPYNEQF

V: TRBV3-1/TRBV3-2
size: .
J: TRBJ2-3
CDR3: ASSQSSTDTQY

V: TRBV6-1
size: .
J: TRBJ2-7
CDR3: ASSETVNEQY

V: TRBV27
size: .
J: TRBJ1-5
CDR3: ASSPPGQPQH

V: TRBV7-8
size: once
J: TRBJ2-5
CDR3: ASSPGGRDPTQETQY

V: TRBV11-3
size: .
J: TRBJ1-3
CDR3: ASSDRSSGNTIY

V: TRBV5-4
size: .
J: TRBJ1-3
CDR3: ASTLARGGGSGNTIY

V: TRBV20-1
size: .
J: TRBJ2-1
CDR3: SAGGTNEQF